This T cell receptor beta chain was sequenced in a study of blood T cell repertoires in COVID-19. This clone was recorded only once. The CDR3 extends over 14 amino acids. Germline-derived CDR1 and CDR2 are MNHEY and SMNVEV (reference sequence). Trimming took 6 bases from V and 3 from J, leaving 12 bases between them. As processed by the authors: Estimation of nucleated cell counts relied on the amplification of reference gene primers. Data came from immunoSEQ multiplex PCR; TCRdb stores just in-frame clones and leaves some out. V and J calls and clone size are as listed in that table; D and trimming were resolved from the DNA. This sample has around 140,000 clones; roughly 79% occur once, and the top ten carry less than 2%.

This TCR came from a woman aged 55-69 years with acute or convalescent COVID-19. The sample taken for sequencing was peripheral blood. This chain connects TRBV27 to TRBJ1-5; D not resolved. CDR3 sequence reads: CASRLSSYNQPQHF. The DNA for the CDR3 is TGTGCCAGCAGACTGTCAAGCTACAATCAGCCCCAGCATTTT.